The present T cell receptor beta chain was sequenced within a study of cytomegalovirus exposure and HLA in healthy donors. Findings of the study overall: The classifier was said to identify cytomegalovirus status with high specificity and sensitivity. CMV serostatus was the only immune exposure information that was available. Across donors, sequencing depth was assumed by presence/absence analyses to be roughly uniform. There were some V segments, including TRBV6-2 and TRBV6-3, excluded as indistinguishable.

This CDR3 has 12 residues. The ends were cut back, 4 bases at V and 6 bases at J, with 4 bases in the middle. The germline V gene encodes CDR1 ENHRY and CDR2 SYGVKD. A note on this clone: Its antigen remains unknown.

With 60 Vbeta and 13 Jbeta primers, the PCR was carried out. Produced via immunoSEQ multiplex PCR; TCRdb's table is partial and in-frame only. The repertoire holds about 150,000 clones, with roughly 79% as singletons. The sequence was collected from a young woman in good health and CMV-seronegative. The gene calls are TRBV10-3 and TRBJ1-6, with D uncertain. The specimen sequenced was PBMCs. CDR3 bases: TGTGCCATCAGTGGAGGTAATTCACCCCTCCACTTT. Translated: CAISGGNSPLHF.